These 17 T cell receptor beta chains were sequenced from one sample in a study of blood T cells in healthy people across ages. Using a J-beta primer mix together with a sample-barcoded 5' primer, a second PCR was run for 7 to 11 cycles. Using its own MiXCR run on the 5' RACE reads, TCRdb lists one record per CDR3 protein. Altogether about 730,000 distinct CDR3 sequences are present, roughly 44% being singletons, with the ten largest covering less than 25%. Sample: blood. Source of these receptors: a woman in her fifties or sixties in good health.

The rearrangement uses TRBV9 and TRBJ2-7; TRBD1 might be the D (6 bases). Germline V gene sequence: CDR1 SGDLS, CDR2 YYNGEE. The CDR3 sequence is 14 residues long. V lost 0 bases, J lost 3 bases, and 10 bases lay in between. The CDR3 coding sequence is TGTGCCAGCAGCGTAGAGCAGGGGAACTACGAGCAGTACTTC. This sequence encodes CASSVEQGNYEQYF.

A note on this clonotype: This sequence may be a read error, since a much larger clone differs from it by one base. DNA for the CDR3: TGCGCCAGCAGCACCGGTCAGGGGAACCAAGAGGCCCAGTACTTC. Amino acids: CASSTGQGNQEAQYF. V is TRBV5-1 and J is TRBJ2-7; D may be TRBD1 (6 bases). V lost 4 bases to trimming and J lost 10 bases, with 24 bases between them. The CDR3 has 15 amino acids. Germline V lookup: CDR1 SGHRS, CDR2 YFSETQ. The full variable domain, its missing parts supplied by reference TRBV5-1 and TRBJ2-7, is KAGVTQTPRYLIKTRGQQVTLSCSPISGHRSVSWYQQTPGQGLQFLFEYFSETQRNKGNFPGRFSGRQFSNSRSEMNVSTLELGDSALYLCASSTGQGNQEAQYFGPGTRLTVT.

This clonotype was seen a few times. The V call is TRBV20-1, the J call TRBJ2-1; 11 bases are a match to TRBD2. The V and J ends lost 3 bases and 9 bases, in that order; junction bases with no gene match: 10. The CDR3 extends over 15 amino acids. Per the germline V gene, CDR1 is DFQATT and CDR2 is SNEGSKA (reference sequence). The CDR3 nucleotides are TGCAGTGCTAGTAGTGTAACTAGCGGGAGCGCTGAGCAGTTCTTC. Translating it yields CSASSVTSGSAEQFF.

This chain links TRBV7-3 with TRBJ2-1; D assignment may be TRBD1 or TRBD2 (5 bases each). The ends were cut back, 5 bases at V and 8 bases at J, with 16 bases in the middle. The germline V gene has CDR1 SGHTA and CDR2 FQGTGA. The CDR3 extends over 14 amino acids. The CDR3 region is CASSPGRLWDEQFF. DNA of the CDR3: TGTGCCAGCAGCCCGGGACGGTTGTGGGATGAGCAGTTCTTC.

Comment on this clonotype: The junction and the germline gene differ at one end; a read error may be behind it. The V call is TRBV10-3, the J call TRBJ2-1, with TRBD2 as a possible D gene (6 bases). Germline-derived CDR1 and CDR2 are ENHRY and SYGVKD. The CDR3 spans 12 residues. The CDR3 protein is CATSGGVHEQFF. In nucleotides, the CDR3 is TGTGCCACCAGTGGCGGGGTCCATGAGCAGTTCTTC.

There are a few counts of this clonotype. The chain is built from TRBV7-2 and TRBJ2-2; TRBD2 is a possible D gene (7 bases). The CDR3 is 16 residues long. Trimming cost V 5 bases and J 5 bases, with 18 bases left between them. Looked up from germline, CDR1 is SGHTA and CDR2 is FQGNSA. For the CDR3, the DNA is TGTGCCAGCAGCCGAGGAGGGGGGGCTCGGACCGGGGAGCTGTTTTTT. This translates into CASSRGGGARTGELFF. The full variable domain, rest sourced from reference TRBV7-2 and TRBJ2-2, is GAGVSQSPSNKVTEKGKDVELRCDPISGHTALYWYRQSLGQGLEFLIYFQGNSAPDKSGLPSDRFSAERTGGSVSTLTIQRTQQEDSAVYLCASSRGGGARTGELFFGEGSRLTVL.

This clonotype was counted a few times. The chain carries TRBV6-4 and TRBJ2-5, with D perhaps matching TRBD1 (5 bases). The CDR3 covers 15 residues. The germline V and J ends were trimmed by 6 bases and 5 bases, with 19 bases remaining between them. Per the germline V gene, CDR1 is MRHNA and CDR2 is SNTAGT. DNA for the CDR3: TGTGCCAGCAGCCCGAAGCAGGGCCCCGGGGAGACCCAGTACTTC. Translating it yields CASSPKQGPGETQYF.

CDR3: CASSSILPGQGVGSYNSPLHF. CDR3 sequence (DNA): TGTGCCAGCAGTTCTATTCTCCCGGGACAGGGGGTCGGAAGCTATAATTCACCCCTCCACTTT. The rearrangement joins TRBV28 to TRBJ1-6; 11 nucleotides agree with TRBD1. Germline CDR1 MDHEN, CDR2 SYDVKM. The CDR3 covers 21 residues. With 4 bases clipped from V and 3 bases from J, the junction kept 17 bases outside the gene matches. Together with reference TRBV28 and TRBJ1-6, the CDR3 gives the full variable domain: DVKVTQSSRYLVKRTGEKVFLECVQDMDHENMFWYRQDPGLGLRLIYFSYDVKMKEKGDIPEGYSVSREKKERFSLILESASTNQTSMYLCASSSILPGQGVGSYNSPLHFGNGTRLTVT.

In the case of this clonotype: At one of its ends the junction is not consistent with the germline gene, which may arise from a read error. The chain has TRBV5-1 and TRBJ2-7; 8 bases line up with TRBD2. The CDR3 totals 15 residues. In germline, CDR1 is SGHRS, CDR2 YFSETQ. The CDR3 region is CANSSTSGTFYEQYF. The CDR3, as DNA: TGCGCCAACAGCTCAACTAGCGGAACTTTCTACGAGCAGTACTTC.

This chain joins TRBV5-1 and TRBJ2-7; D call uncertain. V gave up 4 bases and J gave up 7 bases, with 15 bases separating them. Per germline, CDR1 SGHRS and CDR2 YFSETQ. The CDR3 spans 13 residues. In DNA, the CDR3 is TGCGCCAGCAGCCTCTCTGGCCCTAGGGAGCAGTACTTC. Translated: CASSLSGPREQYF.

V is TRBV20-1 and J is TRBJ2-7; 11 bases align to TRBD2. There are 18 residues in the CDR3. Germline loops: CDR1 DFQATT, CDR2 SNEGSKA (reference sequence). Trimming took 0 bases from V and 3 from J; bases not matched to a gene: 13. CDR3 amino acids: CSARDLTSGTNRGYEQYF. CDR3 coding DNA: TGCAGTGCTAGAGATCTGACTAGCGGGACAAACCGGGGCTACGAGCAGTACTTC.

This chain uses TRBV20-1 with TRBJ2-7; 7 bases are shared with TRBD1. The CDR3 totals 15 residues. Unmatched junction bases numbered 11, after V lost 6 bases and J lost 0 bases. Germline lookup yields CDR1 DFQATT and CDR2 SNEGSKA (reference sequence). DNA of the CDR3: TGCAGTGCCAGCCCCATAACAGGGGACTCCTACGAGCAGTACTTC. It yields the protein CSASPITGDSYEQYF.

The genes are TRBV9 and TRBJ2-3, with D perhaps matching TRBD1 (5 bases). The germline V and J ends were trimmed by 4 bases and 4 bases, with 13 bases remaining between them. The CDR3 is 14 amino acids. Germline CDR1 reads SGDLS; CDR2 reads YYNGEE. The CDR3 coding sequence is TGTGCCAGCAGCATAGACAGCACCTCAGATACGCAGTATTTT. Amino acid sequence: CASSIDSTSDTQYF.

This clonotype was counted a few times. The V call is TRBV9, the J call TRBJ2-1; 12 bases align to TRBD2. Looked up from germline, CDR1 is SGDLS and CDR2 is YYNGEE. J was trimmed by 13 bases and V by 0 bases; bases with no gene match: 5. The CDR3 contains 14 residues. The CDR3 spells CASSVEASGRAQFF. The CDR3 nucleotides read TGTGCCAGCAGCGTAGAGGCTAGCGGGAGGGCTCAGTTCTTC.

The V gene is TRBV9, the J gene TRBJ2-2; no clear D. V lost 2 bases to trimming and J lost 6 bases, with 11 bases between them. This CDR3 has 14 amino acids. Germline assignment: CDR1 SGDLS and CDR2 YYNGEE. The CDR3 nucleotides are TGTGCCAGCAGCGTCGAACAAAGGCCCGGGGAGCTGTTTTTT. It codes for CASSVEQRPGELFF. Drawing the rest from reference TRBV9 and TRBJ2-2, the complete variable domain is DSGVTQTPKHLITATGQRVTLRCSPRSGDLSVYWYQQSLDQGLQFLIQYYNGEERAKGNILERFSAQQFPDLHSELNLSSLELGDSALYFCASSVEQRPGELFFGEGSRLTVL.

This rearrangement joins TRBV21-1 to TRBJ2-2. TRBV21-1 is a pseudogene. The CDR3 sequence is 15 residues long. CDR3 residues: CASSAQREACGELFF. In nucleotides, the CDR3 is TGTGCCAGCAGCGCCCAGAGAGAGGCCTGCGGGGAGCTGTTTTTT.

This rearrangement joins TRBV12-3 or TRBV12-4 to TRBJ2-7; D is possibly TRBD2 (6 bases). The CDR3 extends over 16 amino acids. Trimming pared 1 base from V and 2 bases from J, leaving 15 bases between. The CDR3 DNA is TGTGCCAGCAGTTTAGGGTGGGGCGGGGTTACCTACGAGCAGTACTTC. Translation gives CASSLGWGGVTYEQYF.